The 3 T cell receptor beta chains below come from one sample, sequenced in a study of T cell changes during pregnancy in multiple sclerosis (dated by TCRdb to between 2018 and 2021). Library construction relied on the immunoSEQ multiplex PCR assay. The immuneACCESS repertoire file appears here via TCRdb, limited to in-frame rearrangements. These files lack a portion of the clones; in checked studies, under half of the deficit traces to unresolved V genes, and the cause of the others is not known. The sample table lists about 59,000 clones, approximately 91% of them with a count of one. The ten largest clonotypes hold roughly 1.4% of the sample. The source was peripheral blood, collected in the second trimester of pregnancy. The receptor set was obtained from a female donor with multiple sclerosis, enrolled in a pregnancy study.

This chain links TRBV11-2 with TRBJ1-4; D gene unclear. This CDR3 has 15 amino acids. V gave up 5 bases and J gave up 8 bases, with 18 bases separating them. Looked up from germline, CDR1 is SGHAT and CDR2 is FQNNGV. The CDR3 protein is CASSELSGGGEKLFF. The CDR3 DNA reads as TGTGCCAGCAGCGAACTCTCGGGAGGAGGGGAAAAACTGTTTTTT. The full variable domain, with the rest looked up from reference TRBV11-2 and TRBJ1-4, is EAGVAQSPRYKIIEKRQSVAFWCNPISGHATLYWYQQILGQGPKLLIQFQNNGVVDDSQLPKDRFSAERLKGVDSTLKIQPAKLEDSAVYLCASSELSGGGEKLFFGSGTQLSVL.

The chain links TRBV19 to TRBJ1-1; 8 nucleotides line up with TRBD1. V trimming: 3 bases; J trimming: 4 bases; junction bases outside the gene matches: 10. CDR1 is LNHDA and CDR2 is SQIVND in the germline V gene (reference sequence). This CDR3 has 16 amino acids. The CDR3 loop is CASSIWAGGEGTEAFF. The CDR3 DNA reads as TGTGCCAGTAGTATTTGGGCAGGGGGCGAAGGCACTGAAGCTTTCTTT.

The chain has TRBV4-2 and TRBJ2-7; 8 nucleotides align to TRBD1. Germline V gene lookup returns CDR1 LGHNA and CDR2 YNFKEQ. V shed 4 bases and J 6 bases; nucleotides not matched to a gene: 11. The CDR3 is 15 residues long. DNA for the CDR3: TGTGCCAGCAGCCTTGGGACAGGTGAAGGCGGCGAGCAGTACTTC. Encoded protein: CASSLGTGEGGEQYF.